This TCR beta chain was identified in a study of regulatory T cells in long-lasting Graves disease. Study summary: More than 5 years of antithyroid drugs with positive TSH receptor antibodies defined persistent Graves' disease.

Study conclusions and caveats: Those with persistent Graves' had less TCR diversity than newly diagnosed patients.

CDR3-region Arm-PCR and iRepertoire HTBI primers produced the TCR beta libraries. TCRdb called the multiplex PCR reads again in MiXCR, with one record for every CDR3 protein. The sample lists some 330,000 distinct CDR3 sequences, 23% seen once, with about 27% in the top ten. A remark on this clonotype: What it binds is unknown.

Time point in this sample: persistent/refractory GD, antithyroid drugs over 5 years with positive TRAb. From RNA extracted from PBMCs, the TCR library was made. Germline loops: CDR1 MDHEN, CDR2 SYDVKM. There are 15 residues in the CDR3. Trimming shortened V by 3 bases and J by 6 bases, and 16 bases separated the two germline ends. Source: peripheral blood mononuclear cells (PBMCs), taken when the disease was refractory, from a patient treated with antithyroid drugs. V gene TRBV28 combines with J gene TRBJ2-3; D uncertain. The TCR originated in a woman between 40 and 55 years old with Graves disease. As DNA, the CDR3 is TGTGCCAGCAGTTTGGTCCTATGGGCCCCGGATACGCAGTATTTT. It translates to CASSLVLWAPDTQYF.